This is a list of T cell receptor beta chains from one sample in a study of cytomegalovirus exposure and HLA in healthy donors. The method was immunoSEQ multiplex PCR; TCRdb's version includes in-frame clones alone and lacks a portion of them. Of roughly 200,000 clones in the sample, around three quarters were seen once. The source material was PBMCs. The receptors here all came from a man aged 25-45 years in good health and CMV-seronegative. Each CDR3 is given with its conserved first and last residue. The order of the fields is CDR3 protein, CDR3 DNA, clone size, J gene, V gene, D gene. A D gene is named only where the DNA matches it firmly. Not every row has a clone size; where given, it reads once, few, many or a size class.

CDR3: CASSHNTAGVYNEQFF; DNA: TGTGCCAGCAGCCACAACACAGCGGGAGTCTACAATGAGCAGTTCTTC; size: NA; J: TRBJ2-1; V: TRBV11-1; D: TRBD2
CDR3: CASSVGQGETSYGYTF; DNA: TGTGCCAGCAGCGTAGGACAGGGGGAGACCTCCTATGGCTACACCTTC; size: NA; J: TRBJ1-2; V: TRBV9; D: TRBD1
CDR3: CASKSWDSTYGYTF; DNA: TGTGCCAGCAAATCCTGGGACAGTACTTATGGCTACACCTTC; size: NA; J: TRBJ1-2; V: TRBV27; D: TRBD1
CDR3: CASSIDSSLQGYGYTF; DNA: TGTGCCAGTAGTATCGACTCCTCTCTCCAGGGGTATGGCTACACCTTC; size: NA; J: TRBJ1-2; V: TRBV19; D: NA
CDR3: CASSFLSSGTDTQYF; DNA: TGTGCCAGCAGCTTCTTGTCGTCCGGCACAGATACGCAGTATTTT; size: NA; J: TRBJ2-3; V: TRBV7-9; D: NA
CDR3: CASSTGTGNNYEQYF; DNA: TGTGCCAGCAGCACGGGGACAGGGAATAACTACGAGCAGTACTTC; size: NA; J: TRBJ2-7; V: TRBV11-3; D: TRBD1
CDR3: CASSLVGGTGEAFF; DNA: TGTGCCAGCAGTTTAGTCGGGGGGACAGGTGAAGCTTTCTTT; size: NA; J: TRBJ1-1; V: TRBV27; D: TRBD1
CDR3: CASSLVPTGGNQPQHF; DNA: TGTGCCAGCAGCTTGGTCCCCACAGGGGGCAATCAGCCCCAGCATTTT; size: many; J: TRBJ1-5; V: TRBV5-5; D: TRBD1
CDR3: CASSLEVGSSGKQFF; DNA: TGTGCCAGCAGCTTAGAGGTCGGGAGCTCCGGGAAGCAGTTCTTC; size: NA; J: TRBJ2-1; V: TRBV7-2; D: NA
CDR3: CASRDRPNNEQFF; DNA: TGTGCCAGCAGGGACAGGCCTAACAATGAGCAGTTCTTC; size: few; J: TRBJ2-1; V: TRBV6-1; D: TRBD1
CDR3: CASTLFATGSHEQYF; DNA: TGTGCCAGCACCCTTTTCGCGACAGGGTCCCACGAGCAGTACTTC; size: NA; J: TRBJ2-7; V: TRBV6-5; D: TRBD1
CDR3: CASSRLLGGRLYEQYF; DNA: TGCGCCAGCAGCCGATTACTGGGAGGACGCCTATACGAGCAGTACTTC; size: NA; J: TRBJ2-7; V: TRBV4-1; D: NA
CDR3: CASSLLDRVGQPQHF; DNA: TGTGCCAGCAGTTTGCTGGACAGGGTGGGGCAGCCCCAGCATTTT; size: NA; J: TRBJ1-5; V: TRBV28; D: TRBD1
CDR3: CASSVEAGGSTDTQYF; DNA: TGTGCCAGCAGCGTAGAAGCGGGAGGTTCCACAGATACGCAGTATTTT; size: NA; J: TRBJ2-3; V: TRBV9; D: TRBD2
CDR3: CASSLPGRGELFF; DNA: TGTGCCAGCAGCTTGCCGGGGAGGGGGGAGCTGTTTTTT; size: NA; J: TRBJ2-2; V: TRBV5-6; D: NA
CDR3: CASSSGEVPHNEQFF; DNA: TGTGCCAGCAGTTCCGGGGAGGTGCCGCACAATGAGCAGTTCTTC; size: NA; J: TRBJ2-1; V: TRBV28; D: NA
CDR3: CSVTVGGLGEAFF; DNA: TGCAGCGTGACAGTAGGGGGTTTGGGGGAAGCTTTCTTT; size: NA; J: TRBJ1-1; V: TRBV29-1; D: NA
CDR3: CASSGGGSGETQYF; DNA: TGTGCCAGCAGTGGGGGCGGTTCCGGGGAGACCCAGTACTTC; size: NA; J: TRBJ2-5; V: TRBV7-3; D: NA
CDR3: CASSRQEGAHEQYF; DNA: TGTGCCAGCAGCCGGCAGGAGGGGGCCCACGAGCAGTACTTC; size: NA; J: TRBJ2-7; V: TRBV5-4; D: NA
CDR3: CASSMSGVGTDTQYF; DNA: TGTGCCAGTAGTATGTCAGGGGTGGGCACAGATACGCAGTATTTT; size: NA; J: TRBJ2-3; V: TRBV19; D: NA
CDR3: CASSTLQGAGYNEQFF; DNA: TGTGCCAGCAGCACCCTACAGGGGGCTGGATACAATGAGCAGTTCTTC; size: NA; J: TRBJ2-1; V: TRBV7-7; D: TRBD1
CDR3: CASSLRGEQFF; DNA: TGTGCCAGCAGCTTAAGAGGGGAGCAGTTCTTC; size: NA; J: TRBJ2-1; V: TRBV7-9; D: NA
CDR3: CAWSGRRDRRYGYTF; DNA: TGTGCCTGGAGTGGTCGCCGGGACAGGAGATATGGCTACACCTTC; size: NA; J: TRBJ1-2; V: TRBV30; D: TRBD1
CDR3: CASSWGDRGDEKLFF; DNA: TGCGCCAGCAGCTGGGGCGACAGGGGGGACGAAAAACTGTTTTTT; size: once; J: TRBJ1-4; V: TRBV5-1; D: TRBD1
CDR3: CASSGQGKSHSPLHF; DNA: TGTGCCAGCAGCGGCCAGGGAAAATCCCATTCACCCCTCCACTTT; size: NA; J: TRBJ1-6; V: TRBV9; D: NA
CDR3: CASSLDHRVQRSEQYF; DNA: TGTGCCAGCAGCTTAGACCATAGAGTTCAACGGTCCGAGCAGTACTTC; size: NA; J: TRBJ2-7; V: TRBV11-2; D: NA
CDR3: CASRVPGTGVYGYTF; DNA: TGTGCCAGCCGGGTACCCGGGACAGGGGTATATGGCTACACCTTC; size: NA; J: TRBJ1-2; V: TRBV28; D: TRBD1
CDR3: CASREGQGYTDTQYF; DNA: TGTGCCAGCAGAGAAGGACAGGGGTACACAGATACGCAGTATTTT; size: NA; J: TRBJ2-3; V: TRBV6-1; D: TRBD1
CDR3: CASSEDSLSYEQYF; DNA: TGTGCCAGCAGTGAGGACAGCCTCTCCTACGAGCAGTACTTC; size: NA; J: TRBJ2-7; V: TRBV6-1; D: NA
CDR3: CSVELAGVFTGELFF; DNA: TGCAGCGTTGAATTAGCGGGAGTATTCACCGGGGAGCTGTTTTTT; size: NA; J: TRBJ2-2; V: TRBV29-1; D: TRBD2
CDR3: CASSLERAGGNTEAFF; DNA: TGTGCCAGCAGCTTAGAGCGGGCAGGGGGAAACACTGAAGCTTTCTTT; size: once; J: TRBJ1-1; V: TRBV11-2; D: TRBD1
CDR3: CASSQTSGPETQYF; DNA: TGCGCCAGCAGCCAGACTAGCGGGCCAGAGACCCAGTACTTC; size: NA; J: TRBJ2-5; V: TRBV5-1; D: TRBD2
CDR3: CASSTRGSATEAFF; DNA: TGTGCCAGTAGTACCAGGGGCTCGGCCACTGAAGCTTTCTTT; size: NA; J: TRBJ1-1; V: TRBV19; D: NA
CDR3: CASRGTSGSTYNEQFF; DNA: TGTGCCAGCAGGGGGACTAGCGGGAGCACCTACAATGAGCAGTTCTTC; size: few; J: TRBJ2-1; V: TRBV27; D: TRBD2
CDR3: CATGVRGNEKLFF; DNA: TGTGCCACGGGAGTCAGGGGGAATGAAAAACTGTTTTTT; size: NA; J: TRBJ1-4; V: TRBV19; D: TRBD1
CDR3: CASQINEKLFF; DNA: TGTGCCAGCCAGATTAATGAAAAACTGTTTTTT; size: NA; J: TRBJ1-4; V: TRBV6-6; D: NA
CDR3: CASSPNGGGRSADTQYF; DNA: TGTGCCAGCAGCCCCAACGGCGGCGGGAGGTCAGCAGATACGCAGTATTTT; size: NA; J: TRBJ2-3; V: TRBV7-3; D: TRBD2
CDR3: CASSFVVRAFSYEQYF; DNA: TGTGCCAGCAGTTTTGTCGTCAGGGCCTTCTCCTACGAGCAGTACTTC; size: NA; J: TRBJ2-7; V: TRBV28; D: NA
CDR3: CASSINDRGLTGELFF; DNA: TGTGCCAGTAGTATAAACGACAGGGGTTTAACCGGGGAGCTGTTTTTT; size: NA; J: TRBJ2-2; V: TRBV19; D: TRBD1
CDR3: CASTPGTGGNEQYF; DNA: TGTGCCAGCACCCCCGGGACAGGGGGCAACGAGCAGTACTTC; size: NA; J: TRBJ2-7; V: TRBV4-2; D: TRBD1
CDR3: CASSSQGSDSPLHF; DNA: TGTGCCAGCAGCTCCCAGGGTTCTGATTCACCCCTCCACTTT; size: NA; J: TRBJ1-6; V: TRBV7-9; D: NA
CDR3: CSAQGSSALTYNEQFF; DNA: TGCAGCGCCCAGGGCTCTAGCGCCCTAACCTACAATGAGCAGTTCTTC; size: few; J: TRBJ2-1; V: TRBV29-1; D: NA
CDR3: CSVEGAGRSYEQYF; DNA: TGCAGCGTTGAAGGTGCAGGCCGCTCCTACGAGCAGTACTTC; size: few; J: TRBJ2-7; V: TRBV29-1; D: NA
CDR3: CASSARGQGAETQYF; DNA: TGTGCCAGCAGCGCGAGGGGACAGGGGGCTGAGACCCAGTACTTC; size: NA; J: TRBJ2-5; V: TRBV9; D: TRBD1
CDR3: CASTRTGDGYTF; DNA: TGTGCCAGCACTCGTACAGGGGATGGCTACACCTTC; size: NA; J: TRBJ1-2; V: TRBV28; D: TRBD1
CDR3: CASSLLQGFSTGELFF; DNA: TGTGCTAGCAGCCTCCTACAGGGTTTTAGCACCGGGGAGCTGTTTTTT; size: NA; J: TRBJ2-2; V: TRBV7-7; D: NA
CDR3: CSSSLWDLEAFF; DNA: TGTTCCAGCAGCTTATGGGACTTGGAAGCTTTCTTT; size: NA; J: TRBJ1-1; V: TRBV7-9; D: NA
CDR3: CASSSPPSGGTDTQYF; DNA: TGTGCCAGCAGCTCCCCGCCTAGCGGGGGCACAGATACGCAGTATTTT; size: NA; J: TRBJ2-3; V: TRBV7-9; D: TRBD2
CDR3: CASTRTGGNSNQPQHF; DNA: TGTGCCAGCACCCGGACAGGGGGAAATAGCAATCAGCCCCAGCATTTT; size: NA; J: TRBJ1-5; V: TRBV28; D: TRBD1
CDR3: CASSLAHTYEQYF; DNA: TGTGCCAGCAGTTTAGCTCACACCTACGAGCAGTACTTC; size: NA; J: TRBJ2-7; V: TRBV27; D: NA
CDR3: CASKLAGGVETQYF; DNA: TGTGCCAGCAAACTAGCGGGAGGTGTAGAGACCCAGTACTTC; size: few; J: TRBJ2-5; V: TRBV6-5; D: TRBD2
CDR3: CASSPRSRSSYNEQFF; DNA: TGTGCCAGCAGCCCAAGATCCCGTAGCTCCTACAATGAGCAGTTCTTC; size: NA; J: TRBJ2-1; V: TRBV13; D: NA